This is a list of T cell receptor beta chains from one sample in a study of T cells expressing NK-cell markers. TCRdb derives one entry per CDR3 protein from the 5' RACE reads, leaving out DNA. The sample table sets out 400,000 to 450,000 distinct CDR3 sequences. Material: blood T cells: a sorted CD56 or NKG2C T cell subset, CD4+ or CD8+ T cells, or bulk PBMC T cells (not recorded which). These receptors were collected from a woman between 18 and 70 years old in good health. Each CDR3 is given with its conserved first and last residue.

v_call: TRBV7-8
j_call: TRBJ1-6
cdr3_aa: CASSLRDRGFSPLHF

v_call: TRBV7-9
j_call: TRBJ2-2
cdr3_aa: CASSLVPAGYTGELFF

v_call: TRBV20-1
j_call: TRBJ1-6
cdr3_aa: CSARGGTDSYNSPLHF

v_call: TRBV2
j_call: TRBJ2-3
cdr3_aa: CASQSSGGFTDTQYF

v_call: TRBV15
j_call: TRBJ2-1
cdr3_aa: CATSRDRELGNEQFF

v_call: TRBV20-1
j_call: TRBJ2-1
cdr3_aa: CSAPLRKAASDNEQFF

v_call: TRBV14
j_call: TRBJ2-5
cdr3_aa: CASTDRNKRTQYF

v_call: TRBV29-1
j_call: TRBJ2-5
cdr3_aa: CSVGPMGYQETQYF

v_call: TRBV4-3
j_call: TRBJ2-2
cdr3_aa: CASSQLALAGELFF

v_call: TRBV9
j_call: TRBJ2-3
cdr3_aa: CASSVTGTEDTQYF

v_call: TRBV15
j_call: TRBJ2-2
cdr3_aa: CATSQQGANTGELFF

v_call: TRBV4-3
j_call: TRBJ1-1
cdr3_aa: CASSQDLGAGGAMNTEAFF

v_call: TRBV7-2
j_call: TRBJ1-3
cdr3_aa: CASSLRGGENTIYF

v_call: TRBV6-1
j_call: TRBJ1-1
cdr3_aa: CASSTPTGNTEAFF

v_call: TRBV5-6
j_call: TRBJ2-4
cdr3_aa: CASSFLSGNIQYF

v_call: TRBV28
j_call: TRBJ2-7
cdr3_aa: CASSFRGESFEQYF

v_call: TRBV7-9
j_call: TRBJ2-7
cdr3_aa: CASSEGQPLEQYF

v_call: TRBV12-3/TRBV12-4
j_call: TRBJ2-5
cdr3_aa: CASRGLLETQYF

v_call: TRBV20-1
j_call: TRBJ2-3
cdr3_aa: CSGTSSGDTQYF

v_call: TRBV12-3/TRBV12-4
j_call: TRBJ2-7
cdr3_aa: CATTGGREQYF

v_call: TRBV12-3/TRBV12-4
j_call: TRBJ2-6
cdr3_aa: CASSLEGPGANVLTF

v_call: TRBV11-2
j_call: TRBJ2-5
cdr3_aa: CASSPVLYQETQYF

v_call: TRBV7-8
j_call: TRBJ1-5
cdr3_aa: CASSLVTGRGNQPQHF

v_call: TRBV5-1
j_call: TRBJ2-5
cdr3_aa: CASSLARDRGQGETQYF

v_call: TRBV3-1
j_call: TRBJ2-5
cdr3_aa: CASSQGRIQETQYF

v_call: TRBV7-3
j_call: TRBJ2-1
cdr3_aa: CASSLGTARDEQFF

v_call: TRBV29-1
j_call: TRBJ2-3
cdr3_aa: CIAQRGATDTQYF

v_call: TRBV7-8
j_call: TRBJ1-3
cdr3_aa: CASAPGQGNTIYF

v_call: TRBV11-2
j_call: TRBJ2-2
cdr3_aa: CASSMTGGGSGELFF

v_call: TRBV7-8
j_call: TRBJ2-2
cdr3_aa: CASTEPAGGPTGELFF

v_call: TRBV7-9
j_call: TRBJ2-2
cdr3_aa: CASSLETGANTGELFF

v_call: TRBV7-8
j_call: TRBJ2-6
cdr3_aa: CASSPRFSGANVLTF

v_call: TRBV6-2/TRBV6-3
j_call: TRBJ2-1
cdr3_aa: CASSYEALNEQFF

v_call: TRBV4-3
j_call: TRBJ2-3
cdr3_aa: CASSQDKAWGTDTQYF

v_call: TRBV29-1
j_call: TRBJ2-7
cdr3_aa: CSVAAGSYEQYF

v_call: TRBV6-1
j_call: TRBJ2-6
cdr3_aa: CASSTGDSGANVLTF

v_call: TRBV5-1
j_call: TRBJ1-4
cdr3_aa: CASSLDLTPEKLFF

v_call: TRBV2
j_call: TRBJ2-5
cdr3_aa: CASRGTDQETQYF

v_call: TRBV11-2
j_call: TRBJ2-3
cdr3_aa: CASSTTDTQYF

v_call: TRBV30
j_call: TRBJ1-2
cdr3_aa: CAWSAGALGYGYTF

v_call: TRBV6-5
j_call: TRBJ1-3
cdr3_aa: CASSSQGRNPGNTIYF

v_call: TRBV12-3/TRBV12-4
j_call: TRBJ1-2
cdr3_aa: CASTPRWGVDGYTF

v_call: TRBV29-1
j_call: TRBJ2-7
cdr3_aa: CSVERASTHEQYF

v_call: TRBV7-9
j_call: TRBJ1-4
cdr3_aa: CASSVTGTGDEKLFF

v_call: TRBV9
j_call: TRBJ2-1
cdr3_aa: CASSPPRREREQFF

v_call: TRBV10-3
j_call: TRBJ2-1
cdr3_aa: CAISDLAGGRKYYNEQFF

v_call: TRBV12-3/TRBV12-4
j_call: TRBJ2-3
cdr3_aa: CASTFLLSDTQYF

v_call: TRBV7-9
j_call: TRBJ1-4
cdr3_aa: CASSLRGGLEKLFF

v_call: TRBV6-2/TRBV6-3
j_call: TRBJ2-1
cdr3_aa: CASSPTYQTSGRASQYEQFF

v_call: TRBV6-2/TRBV6-3
j_call: TRBJ2-3
cdr3_aa: CASSYSRTSTDTQYF

v_call: TRBV4-1
j_call: TRBJ2-5
cdr3_aa: CASSPAGIGTQYF

v_call: TRBV12-3/TRBV12-4
j_call: TRBJ1-5
cdr3_aa: CASSLGVGWGNQPQHF

v_call: TRBV24-1
j_call: TRBJ1-2
cdr3_aa: CATSDSPTRREDGYTF

v_call: TRBV14
j_call: TRBJ2-3
cdr3_aa: CASSRRLTDTQYF

v_call: TRBV5-5
j_call: TRBJ2-2
cdr3_aa: CASSSYNGNTGELFF

v_call: TRBV29-1
j_call: TRBJ2-1
cdr3_aa: CSAQGRSYNEQFF

v_call: TRBV13
j_call: TRBJ2-1
cdr3_aa: CASIEGLAGADEQFF

v_call: TRBV29-1
j_call: TRBJ2-2
cdr3_aa: CSVTGTGELFF

v_call: TRBV5-5
j_call: TRBJ2-1
cdr3_aa: CASSLLSRDGPYNEQFF

v_call: TRBV15
j_call: TRBJ1-3
cdr3_aa: CATSTWGAGNTIYF